This T cell receptor beta chain was retrieved from a study of T cell responses to AZD1222 COVID-19 vaccine (dated by TCRdb to about 2021). The study in broad terms: A total of more than 230 trial participants underwent TCR sequencing, of whom 200 to 220 received two doses of AZD1222 and about 25 received two doses of the MenACWY control vaccine. Trial participants were enrolled by age into 18-55, 56-69 and 70-plus year subgroups, with around 150, 28 and 57 TCR-sequenced participants respectively. Overall study results and their limits: After two AZD1222 doses, both the breadth and the depth of spike-specific TCRs were significantly higher than at day 0 and than in MenACWY recipients. The vaccine-associated CD4 TCRs covered the entire spike protein, and the dominant responses fell in regions 160-218 and 743-854. Conclusions about previously exposed vaccinees are limited, since just a handful of AZD1222 recipients were seropositive for SARS-CoV-2 at baseline. Because no day 14 peak-response samples were available, the repertoires could be characterized only after the peak T cell response. Reportedly, almost half of the unique spike-specific TCRs recognized epitopes lying outside the regions that are mutated in the B.1.351 and B.1.1.7 variants. In the small 56-69-year group, the increase in depth fell short of significance, most likely because of low power. Participants were mostly white British and included more females than males, and it was suggested by the authors that clonal diversity may have been underestimated.

Taken with the paper, the label for time point translates to: about 28 days (+/-7) after the second vaccine dose. AZD1222 recipients whose second dose came at about 4 weeks and those whose second dose came at about 12 weeks were combined into one group, since spike-specific TCR depth and breadth did not differ between the two schedules. Vaccinee samples were obtained from the UK trials COV001 and COV002, which included a single-blind randomized controlled phase 2/3 trial of AZD1222 (ChAdOx1 nCoV-19) in healthy adults. For TCRbeta chain sequencing, PBMC samples from trial participants were taken at day 0 and at day 28 after the second dose. A distance of 15 bases separates the germline ends of V and J, which lose 0 bases and 0 bases respectively. CDR1 MGHRA and CDR2 YSYEKL were looked up in the germline V gene. The CDR3, cysteine through phenylalanine, is 18 amino acids long. CDR3 DNA only is kept here, 54 bases in frame from base 1.

In this sample, this clone turned up once. Its antigen target is currently unknown. No much larger clone exists at a distance of one base, and base qualities are not known. The CDR3 regions of human TCRbeta chains were subjected to immunosequencing. The paper's data handling went like this. TCRs in the repertoires were matched against a reference library of SARS-CoV-2-specific TCRs that had been generated with the MIRA antigen-specificity platform. Breadth was defined as the fraction of unique TCRs that were SARS-CoV-2-associated, and depth was defined as the fraction of total T cells that were SARS-CoV-2-associated. Using the MIRA data, each spike-specific TCR was mapped to the spike region that the TCR reacts to and placed in a CD4 or CD8 class. Log10-transformed breadth and depth values were compared by one-way ANOVA with Sidak's multiple comparisons tests. Here the immuneACCESS table is served through TCRdb, limited to in-frame sequences with V and J called. Missing clones are a known gap in these copies; in checked studies unresolved V genes cover under half, and the rest lacks a known reason. V and J calls and clone size follow that table, whereas D and trimming were derived from the DNA. The sample table contains tens of thousands of clones; only one count was recorded for over 70% of them. Of the sample, over 15% is held by the ten largest clones.

The receptor comes from an adult who received the AZD1222 COVID-19 vaccine. Here the sequenced sample was peripheral blood, taken 28 days after the second AZD1222 dose. The chain is made from TRBV4-1 and TRBJ1-5; the best D guess is TRBD1, with 5 bases matching. The CDR3 protein is CASSQDREQADSNQPQHF. The DNA sequence follows: TGCGCCAGCAGCCAAGATCGAGAACAGGCGGATAGCAATCAGCCCCAGCATTTT.